This T cell receptor beta chain was documented in a study of blood T cell repertoires in COVID-19. Study summary: Nucleic acid was either cDNA or gDNA, and it came from T cells, B-cell-depleted T cells, or PBMCs.

Losses at the gene ends were 4 bases for V and 4 bases for J; bases not matched to a gene: 5. This CDR3 contains 14 residues. The germline gives CDR1 SGDLS, CDR2 YYNGEE. Sequencing used immunoSEQ multiplex PCR; TCRdb keeps in-frame clones, though not all of them. This sample carries approximately 260,000 clones, nearly 90% of them seen once, and the ten largest clones take 2% to 2.5%. This receptor was identified in a woman in her forties who had recovered from COVID-19. The V and J genes are TRBV9 and TRBJ2-3; the match to TRBD2 covers 8 bases. What was sequenced was peripheral blood. CDR3 loop: CASSQAGVPDTQYF. The CDR3 nucleotides are TGTGCCAGCAGCCAAGCGGGGGTTCCAGATACGCAGTATTTT.